These 17 T cell receptor beta chains share one sample of origin, sequenced in a study of post-analysis software for immune sequencing data. Their target antigens are unknown. Overall study findings and caveats: The study found TRBV5-6, TRBV5-1 and TRBV20-1 among roughly 5 TRBV segments more frequent in patients than controls.

TCR beta cDNA libraries had unique molecular identifiers. TCRdb analysed the PCR reads with MiXCR anew, one entry per CDR3 protein. The table records roughly 670,000 distinct CDR3 sequences, 59% of them present only once. Sequenced sample: blood. These receptors were taken from a girl under 10 years old with multiple sclerosis.

This clonotype was recorded a few times. The J gene is TRBJ2-7, the V gene TRBV5-4, with TRBD2 identical over 10 bases. J lost 5 bases, V lost 3 bases, and 8 bases had no gene match. This CDR3 contains 15 residues. Germline V lookup: CDR1 SGHNT, CDR2 YYREEE (reference sequence). The CDR3 is CASSSSGTSDHEQYF. The CDR3 nucleotides read TGTGCCAGCAGCTCCTCCGGGACTAGCGACCACGAGCAGTACTTC.

The chain joins TRBV6-5 to TRBJ2-7; tentatively, D is TRBD1 or TRBD2 (5 bases each). V was trimmed by 6 bases and J by 6 bases, leaving 21 bases between them. This CDR3 region has 15 residues. In germline, CDR1 is MNHEY, CDR2 SVGAGI. The chain's CDR3 is CASRKGRMSDTEQYF. The CDR3 region has the DNA TGTGCCAGCAGAAAGGGGAGAATGTCCGATACCGAGCAGTACTTC.

The rearrangement uses TRBV5-1 and TRBJ2-1; D possibly corresponds to TRBD1 (5 bases). Trimming took off 4 bases at V and 5 bases at J, with 16 bases between the two ends. Germline CDR1 SGHRS, CDR2 YFSETQ. This CDR3 is built from 15 residues. This CDR3 is CASSPTWGADNEQFF. CDR3 coding DNA: TGCGCCAGCAGCCCCACCTGGGGCGCGGACAATGAGCAGTTCTTC.

This clonotype occurred once. The chain is built from TRBV3-1 and TRBJ2-5, with 8 bases lining up with TRBD2. CDR3 size: 16 residues. Germline CDR1 reads LGHDT; CDR2 reads YNNKEL (reference sequence). After removal of 4 bases from V and 2 bases from J, the junction contained 9 bases not matched to a gene. CDR3 sequence: CASSLYREREQETQYF. The CDR3 DNA sequence: TGTGCCAGCAGCCTCTACAGGGAGCGGGAGCAAGAGACCCAGTACTTC.

V gene TRBV20-1 combines with J gene TRBJ2-5; TRBD2 matches at 7 bases. The V segment lost 5 bases and the J segment 0 bases; nucleotides outside the gene matches: 9. The length of the CDR3 is 15 residues. Germline CDR1 is DFQATT and CDR2 is SNEGSKA (reference sequence). This CDR3 reads CSASQGAGYQETQYF. CDR3 bases: TGCAGTGCTTCCCAGGGAGCGGGATACCAAGAGACCCAGTACTTC.

V is TRBV6-5 and J is TRBJ2-7, with TRBD2 as a possible D gene (5 bases). The CDR3 runs 15 residues. Per germline, CDR1 MNHEY and CDR2 SVGAGI. V was clipped by 5 bases and J by 0 bases, with 14 bases between them. CDR3 DNA sequence: TGTGCCAGCAGTAATAGGGAGACTGGCTCCTACGAGCAGTACTTC. Translating gives CASSNRETGSYEQYF.

The V gene is TRBV20-1, the J gene TRBJ2-5, with 8 bases aligning to TRBD2. The J segment lost 5 bases and the V segment lost 1 base, leaving 9 bases of the junction unmatched. Germline V gene data show CDR1 as DFQATT and CDR2 as SNEGSKA (reference sequence). The CDR3 totals 15 residues. CDR3 region: CSARGPASGGETQYF. The CDR3 region has the DNA TGCAGTGCTAGAGGTCCGGCCAGCGGGGGCGAGACCCAGTACTTC.

CDR3 coding DNA: TGTGCCAGCAGCTTATCTGGGTCAGATACGCAGTATTTT. Protein: CASSLSGSDTQYF. The V call is TRBV7-3, the J call TRBJ2-3; the D is unclear. CDR1 and CDR2 (germline): SGHTA, FQGTGA. Trimming left V 2 bases short and J 4 bases short, with 7 bases between. The CDR3 has 13 amino acids.

This chain uses TRBV29-1 with TRBJ1-2; D is unresolved. The CDR3 is 11 amino acids. Looked up from germline, CDR1 is SQVTM and CDR2 is ANQGSEA. V was clipped by 4 bases and J by 3 bases, with 6 bases between them. The CDR3, as DNA: TGCAGCGTTGCCCGGGACTATGGCTACACCTTC. Translation gives CSVARDYGYTF. Looking up the rest from reference TRBV29-1 and TRBJ1-2 gives the full variable domain: SAVISQKPSRDICQRGTSLTIQCQVDSQVTMMFWYRQQPGQSLTLIATANQGSEATYESGFVIDKFPISRPNLTFSTLTVSNMSPEDSSIYLCSVARDYGYTFGSGTRLTVV.

The chain joins TRBV5-1 to TRBJ2-1; maybe TRBD2 (5 bases). CDR1 and CDR2 (germline): SGHRS, YFSETQ. V lost 1 base, J lost 8 bases, and 10 bases lay in between. The CDR3 runs 13 residues. CDR3 amino acids: CASSLRGYDEQFF. In DNA form, the CDR3 reads TGCGCCAGCAGCTTGAGAGGGTACGATGAGCAGTTCTTC.

The chain uses TRBV6-6 and TRBJ2-1, with D possibly TRBD1 on 6 matching bases. CDR1 is MNHNY, CDR2 SVGAGI, per germline (reference sequence). The length of the CDR3 is 13 residues. Between the trimmed V and J ends, which lost 5 bases and 10 bases, there was a span of 15 bases. The CDR3 nucleotides are TGTGCCAGCAGTCTCTCAGGGGTACGGGAGCAGTTCTTC. Residues: CASSLSGVREQFF.

The chain has TRBV9 and TRBJ1-2; tentatively, D is TRBD1 (5 bases). The germline V and J ends were trimmed by 4 bases and 3 bases, with 16 bases remaining between them. Germline assignment: CDR1 SGDLS and CDR2 YYNGEE. The CDR3 sequence is 15 residues long. The CDR3 DNA is TGTGCCAGCAGCCCATTTCTCCGGGACGACTATGGCTACACCTTC. This gives the protein CASSPFLRDDYGYTF.

The chain joins TRBV2 to TRBJ2-3; tentative D call: TRBD2 (6 bases). The CDR3 contains 13 residues. Germline assignment: CDR1 SNHLY and CDR2 FYNNEI. V was cut by 9 bases and J by 2 bases, with 12 bases left in between. The CDR3 DNA reads TGTGCCAGTAGCGGTCCTCACACAGATACGCAGTATTTT. It specifies CASSGPHTDTQYF.

The V gene is TRBV13, the J gene TRBJ1-2; TRBD1 matches 9 bases. The germline V gene encodes CDR1 PRHDT and CDR2 FYEKMQ (reference sequence). The CDR3 sequence is 15 residues long. Germline trimming cut 3 bases from V and 7 bases from J; bases unmatched to any gene: 9. Here the CDR3 DNA reads TGTGCCAGCAGCTTCAAACAGGGGGCTGAGGGTGGCTACACCTTC. Encoded protein: CASSFKQGAEGGYTF.

This clonotype has a handful of counts. The chain has TRBV29-1 and TRBJ2-3; D may be TRBD2 (5 bases). Per germline, CDR1 SQVTM and CDR2 ANQGSEA. Trimming left V 7 bases short and J 1 base short, with 18 bases between. The CDR3 consists of 15 residues. The CDR3 DNA is TGCAGCGCTACGACTCCGGAGGCTGGCACAGATACGCAGTATTTT. Amino acids: CSATTPEAGTDTQYF.

This sequence joins TRBV20-1 and TRBJ2-1, with TRBD2 identical over 14 bases. Germline CDR1 reads DFQATT; CDR2 reads SNEGSKA (reference sequence). CDR3 length: 17 amino acids. The J segment lost 3 bases and the V segment lost 6 bases, leaving 10 bases of the junction unmatched. The chain's CDR3 is CSAQTSGGVLVYNEQFF. CDR3 in DNA: TGCAGTGCACAGACTAGCGGGGGGGTCCTCGTCTACAATGAGCAGTTCTTC.

The chain joins TRBV6-2 or TRBV6-3 to TRBJ2-1; 14 bases line up with TRBD2. V shed 2 bases, J shed 8 bases, and the junction held 11 bases outside the gene matches. The germline CDR1 and CDR2 sequences are MNHEY and SVGEGT. The CDR3 covers 18 residues. The CDR3 loop reads CASSYGATSGRALDEQFF. For the CDR3, the DNA is TGTGCCAGCAGTTACGGGGCGACTAGCGGGAGGGCCCTGGATGAGCAGTTCTTC.